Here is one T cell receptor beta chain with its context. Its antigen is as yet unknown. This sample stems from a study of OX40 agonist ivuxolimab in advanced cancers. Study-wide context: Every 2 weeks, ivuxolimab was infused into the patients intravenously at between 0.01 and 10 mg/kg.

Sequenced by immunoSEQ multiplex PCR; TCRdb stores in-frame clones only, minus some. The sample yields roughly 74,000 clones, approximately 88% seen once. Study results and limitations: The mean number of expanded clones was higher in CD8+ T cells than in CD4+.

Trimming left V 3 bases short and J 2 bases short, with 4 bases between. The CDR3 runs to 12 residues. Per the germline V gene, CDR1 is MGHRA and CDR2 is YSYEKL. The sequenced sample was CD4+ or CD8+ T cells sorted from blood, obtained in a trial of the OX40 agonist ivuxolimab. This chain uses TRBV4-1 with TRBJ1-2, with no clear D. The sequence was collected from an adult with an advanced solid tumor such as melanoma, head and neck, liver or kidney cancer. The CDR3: CASSQGNYGYTF. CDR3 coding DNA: TGCGCCAGCAGCCAGGGGAACTATGGCTACACCTTC.